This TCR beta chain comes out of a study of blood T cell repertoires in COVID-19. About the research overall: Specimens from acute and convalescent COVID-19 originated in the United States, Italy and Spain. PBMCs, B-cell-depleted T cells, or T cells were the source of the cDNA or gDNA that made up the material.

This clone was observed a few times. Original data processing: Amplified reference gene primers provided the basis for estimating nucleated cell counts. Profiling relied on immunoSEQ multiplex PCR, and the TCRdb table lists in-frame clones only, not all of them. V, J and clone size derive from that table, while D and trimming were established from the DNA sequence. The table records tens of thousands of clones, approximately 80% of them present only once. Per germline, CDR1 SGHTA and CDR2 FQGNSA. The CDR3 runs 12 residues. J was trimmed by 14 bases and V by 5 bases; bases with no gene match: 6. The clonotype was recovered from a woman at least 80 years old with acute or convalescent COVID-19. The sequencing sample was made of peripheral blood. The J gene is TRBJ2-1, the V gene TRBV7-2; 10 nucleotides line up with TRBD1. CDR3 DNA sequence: TGTGCCAGCAGCGCGGGACAGGGGCCGAAGTTCTTC. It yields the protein CASSAGQGPKFF.